This entry concerns a single TCR beta chain. Its antigen has not been determined. This entry is derived from a study of T cells expressing NK-cell markers (dated by TCRdb to about 2020). Study-wide context: Three sorted T-cell subsets (CD3+CD56+NKG2C+, CD3+CD56+NKG2C- and CD3+CD56-NKG2C+) from about 8 donors had their TCR beta-chain repertoires profiled. Seven of the eight sequenced donors were HCMV-seropositive and one was HCMV-seronegative. The eight sequenced donors were randomly selected healthy volunteers, three men and five women. Illumina HiSeq 2000/2500, MiSeq or NextSeq was used to sequence libraries as 2 x 150 bp reads.

To determine HCMV serostatus, a commercial ELISA kit was used to detect HCMV-specific IgG in serum. Peripheral blood mononuclear cells were isolated from blood by Ficoll density gradient centrifugation. The germline V gene yields SGHDN for CDR1 and FVKESK for CDR2. From the cysteine up to the phenylalanine, the CDR3 has a length of 14 residues. No DNA has been recorded. The paper as a whole reports these results and caveats: Whether the expanded NKG2C-expressing T cell clones were specific for HCMV antigens remained unclear. Those dominant clonotypes were again the most abundant among CD3+CD56-NKG2C+ cells in a handful of donors, at 28.3-60.1%. For over five donors, the dominant CD3+CD56+NKG2C+ clonotypes were among the top 10 CD8+ clonotypes and accounted for roughly 1.0-8% of CD8+ T cells.

Sequencing took place on an Illumina HiSeq 2000. TCR beta cDNA libraries were made by 5'RACE template switching that added a universal primer site and unique molecular identifiers. cDNA synthesis was primed from the TCR beta constant segment, followed by two successive PCR amplification steps. Per the source publication's procedure: MIGEC was used to demultiplex reads and group the reads by UMI, and MiTCR was used to assemble and quantify clonotypes. To remove erroneous sequences, TCR cDNA sequences were retained only when supported by two or more reads. The tcR package was used for downstream repertoire analysis, with clonotypes matched between fractions based on CDR3 nucleotide sequence plus V segment. VDJmatch was used to annotate antigen specificity against VDJdb, with one amino acid substitution in CDR3 allowed. TCRdb reprocessed the public reads and reports one entry per CDR3 protein sequence, without DNA. The V and J calls, along with clone size, are taken from TCRdb and not from the paper's own processing. In this sample's table one finds almost 450,000 distinct CDR3 sequences. Approximately 6.8% of the sample goes to the ten largest clones.

This receptor was taken from a woman between 18 and 69 years old in good health. Sequenced sample: blood T cells: a sorted CD56 or NKG2C T cell subset, CD4+ or CD8+ T cells, or bulk PBMC T cells (not recorded which). Here the chain combines TRBV14 and TRBJ2-1. The CDR3 here reads CASRGSMSSGEQFF.